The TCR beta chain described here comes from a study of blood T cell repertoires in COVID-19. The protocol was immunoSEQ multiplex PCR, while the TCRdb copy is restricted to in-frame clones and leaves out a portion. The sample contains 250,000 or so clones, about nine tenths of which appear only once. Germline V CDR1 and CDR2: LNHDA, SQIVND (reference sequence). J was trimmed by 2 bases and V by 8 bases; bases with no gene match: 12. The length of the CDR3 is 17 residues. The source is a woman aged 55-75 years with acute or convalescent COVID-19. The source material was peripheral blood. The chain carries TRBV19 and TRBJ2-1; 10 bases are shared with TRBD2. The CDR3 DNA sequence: TGTGCCAGTGCGGACCCGGGGAGCGGGAGGGCCTACAATGAGCAGTTCTTC. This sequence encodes CASADPGSGRAYNEQFF.